Sequencing of this T cell receptor (beta chain) was carried out in a study of T-cell memory formation after mild COVID-19. Overall study findings and caveats: Contracting CD4+ clones lay largely in CM and EM, with CD8+ ones residing in EMRA.

In TCRdb, the 5' RACE reads were re-called with MiXCR into one record per CDR3 protein. The table lists approximately 210,000 distinct CDR3 sequences, 10% of them singletons. This clonotype was seen a handful of times. Its specificity is not known. Germline CDR1 and CDR2: SGHNT and YYREEE (reference sequence). The CDR3 is made up of 14 amino acids. The V end lost 4 bases, the J end lost 4 bases, and 14 bases lay between the germline ends. This receptor was identified in a man aged 18 to 29 who had mild COVID-19 (a few samples of this study predate the infection). Cell type and time point are not known. The V and J genes are TRBV5-4 and TRBJ1-1, with a weak D call TRBD1 (5 bases). Specimen: PBMCs or a T cell subset sorted from them (not recorded which). The CDR3 sequence: CASSQETASTEAFF. The DNA for the CDR3 is TGTGCCAGCAGCCAGGAGACAGCCAGCACTGAAGCTTTCTTT.